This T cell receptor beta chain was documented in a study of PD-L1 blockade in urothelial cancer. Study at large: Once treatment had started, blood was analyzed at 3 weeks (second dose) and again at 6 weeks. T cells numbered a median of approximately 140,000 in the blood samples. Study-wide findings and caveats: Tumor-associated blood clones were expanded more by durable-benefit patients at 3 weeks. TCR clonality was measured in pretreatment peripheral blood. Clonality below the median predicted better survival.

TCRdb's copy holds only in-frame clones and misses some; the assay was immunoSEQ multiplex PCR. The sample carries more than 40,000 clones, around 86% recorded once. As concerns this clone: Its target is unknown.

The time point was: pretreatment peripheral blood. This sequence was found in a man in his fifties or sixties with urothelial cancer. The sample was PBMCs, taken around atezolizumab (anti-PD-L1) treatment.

This CDR3 reads CASSEGGKNTEAFF. For the CDR3, the DNA is TGTGCCAGCAGTGAAGGAGGAAAGAACACTGAAGCTTTCTTT. The genes are TRBV6-1 and TRBJ1-1; no definite D call. This CDR3 is 14 amino acids long. Trimming took 1 base from V and 1 from J, leaving 7 bases between them. Germline V CDR1 and CDR2: MNHNS, SASEGT.